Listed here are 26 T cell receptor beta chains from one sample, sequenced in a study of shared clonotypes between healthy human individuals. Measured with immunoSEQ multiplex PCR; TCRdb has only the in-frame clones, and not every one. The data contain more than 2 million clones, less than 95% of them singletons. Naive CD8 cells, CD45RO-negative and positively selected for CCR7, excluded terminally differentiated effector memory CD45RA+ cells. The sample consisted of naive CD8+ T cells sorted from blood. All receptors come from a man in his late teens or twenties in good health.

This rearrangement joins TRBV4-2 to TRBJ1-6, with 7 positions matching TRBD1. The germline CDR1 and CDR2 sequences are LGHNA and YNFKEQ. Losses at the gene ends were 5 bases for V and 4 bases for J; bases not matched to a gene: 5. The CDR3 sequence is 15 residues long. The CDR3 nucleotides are TGTGCCAGCAGCTCCCGGGACAGTTATAATTCACCCCTCCACTTT. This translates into CASSSRDSYNSPLHF.

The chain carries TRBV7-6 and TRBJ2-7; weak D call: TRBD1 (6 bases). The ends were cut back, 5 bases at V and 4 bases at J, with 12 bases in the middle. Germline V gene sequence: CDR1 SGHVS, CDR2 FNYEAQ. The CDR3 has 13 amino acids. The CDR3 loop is CASSPRDNYEQYF. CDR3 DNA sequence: TGTGCCAGCAGCCCCCGGGACAATTACGAGCAGTACTTC.

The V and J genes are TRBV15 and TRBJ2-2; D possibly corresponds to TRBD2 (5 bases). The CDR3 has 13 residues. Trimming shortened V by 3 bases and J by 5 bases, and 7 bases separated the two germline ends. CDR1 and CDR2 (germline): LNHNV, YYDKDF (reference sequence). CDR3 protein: CATSSPGTGELFF. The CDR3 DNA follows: TGTGCCACCAGCAGTCCGGGAACCGGGGAGCTGTTTTTT.

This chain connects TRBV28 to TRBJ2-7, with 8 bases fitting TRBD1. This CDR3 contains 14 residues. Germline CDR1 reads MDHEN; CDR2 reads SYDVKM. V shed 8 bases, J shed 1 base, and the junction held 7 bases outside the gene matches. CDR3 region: CASSTRDRSYEQYF. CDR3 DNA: TGTGCCAGCTCGACCCGGGACAGGTCCTACGAGCAGTACTTC.

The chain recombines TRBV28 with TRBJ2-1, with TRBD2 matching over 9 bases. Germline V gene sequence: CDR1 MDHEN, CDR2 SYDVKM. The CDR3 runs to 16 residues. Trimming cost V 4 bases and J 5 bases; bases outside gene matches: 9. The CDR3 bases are TGTGCCAGCAGTTCACGAGTAGCGGGGGACGACAATGAGCAGTTCTTC. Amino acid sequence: CASSSRVAGDDNEQFF.

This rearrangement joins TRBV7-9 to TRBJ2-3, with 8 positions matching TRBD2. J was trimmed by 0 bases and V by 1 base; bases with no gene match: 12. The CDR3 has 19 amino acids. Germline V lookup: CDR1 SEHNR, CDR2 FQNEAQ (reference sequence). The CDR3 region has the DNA TGTGCCAGCAGCTTAGTAGAGACGCGACTAGCGACTAGCACAGATACGCAGTATTTT. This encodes CASSLVETRLATSTDTQYF. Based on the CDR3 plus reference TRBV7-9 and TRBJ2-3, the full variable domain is DTGVSQNPRHKITKRGQNVTFRCDPISEHNRLYWYRQTLGQGPEFLTYFQNEAQLEKSRLLSDRFSAERPKGSFSTLEIQRTEQGDSAMYLCASSLVETRLATSTDTQYFGPGTRLTVL.

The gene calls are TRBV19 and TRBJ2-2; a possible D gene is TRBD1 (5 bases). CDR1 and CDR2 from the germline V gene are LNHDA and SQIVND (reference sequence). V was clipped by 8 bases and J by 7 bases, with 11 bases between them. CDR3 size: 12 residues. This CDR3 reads CASSQVDGELFF. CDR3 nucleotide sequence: TGTGCCAGTTCACAGGTGGACGGGGAGCTGTTTTTT.

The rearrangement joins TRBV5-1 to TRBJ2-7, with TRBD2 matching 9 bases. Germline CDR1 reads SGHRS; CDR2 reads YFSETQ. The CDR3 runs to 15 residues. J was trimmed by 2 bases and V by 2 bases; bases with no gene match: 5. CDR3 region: CASSLQRGATYEQYF. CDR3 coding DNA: TGCGCCAGCAGCTTACAGCGGGGGGCTACCTACGAGCAGTACTTC.

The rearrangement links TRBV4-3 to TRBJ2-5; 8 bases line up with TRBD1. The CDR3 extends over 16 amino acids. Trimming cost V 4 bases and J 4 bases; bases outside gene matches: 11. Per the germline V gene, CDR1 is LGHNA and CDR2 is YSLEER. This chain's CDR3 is CASSRLLDRDRETQYF. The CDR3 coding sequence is TGCGCCAGCAGCCGCCTGTTGGACAGGGACCGAGAGACCCAGTACTTC.

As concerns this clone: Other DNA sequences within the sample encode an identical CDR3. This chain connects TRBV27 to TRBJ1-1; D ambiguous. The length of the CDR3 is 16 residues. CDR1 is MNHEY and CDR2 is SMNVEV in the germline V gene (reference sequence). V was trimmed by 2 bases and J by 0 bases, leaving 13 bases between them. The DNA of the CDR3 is TGTGCCAGCAGTTTAGTCGGACCGTTAATGAACACTGAAGCTTTCTTT. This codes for CASSLVGPLMNTEAFF.

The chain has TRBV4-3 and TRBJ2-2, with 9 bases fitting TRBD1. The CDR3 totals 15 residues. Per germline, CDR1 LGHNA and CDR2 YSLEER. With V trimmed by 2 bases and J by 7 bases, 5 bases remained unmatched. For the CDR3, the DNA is TGCGCCAGCAGCCAATGGGGACAGGGTGACGGGGAGCTGTTTTTT. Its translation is CASSQWGQGDGELFF.

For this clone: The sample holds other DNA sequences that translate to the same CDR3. In DNA form, the CDR3 reads TGTGCCAGCAGCTTAGTATCGGGGAGCTACGAGCAGTACTTC. It yields the protein CASSLVSGSYEQYF. The chain links TRBV13 to TRBJ2-7; maybe TRBD2 (5 bases). V lost 1 base to trimming and J lost 3 bases, with 10 bases between them. The CDR3 extends over 14 amino acids. CDR1 and CDR2 from the germline V gene are PRHDT and FYEKMQ (reference sequence).

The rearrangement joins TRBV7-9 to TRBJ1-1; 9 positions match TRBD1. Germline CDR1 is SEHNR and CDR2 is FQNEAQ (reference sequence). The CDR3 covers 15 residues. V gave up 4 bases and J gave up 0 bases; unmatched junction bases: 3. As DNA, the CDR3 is TGTGCCAGCAGCTGGGACAGGGAATTGAACACTGAAGCTTTCTTT. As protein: CASSWDRELNTEAFF.

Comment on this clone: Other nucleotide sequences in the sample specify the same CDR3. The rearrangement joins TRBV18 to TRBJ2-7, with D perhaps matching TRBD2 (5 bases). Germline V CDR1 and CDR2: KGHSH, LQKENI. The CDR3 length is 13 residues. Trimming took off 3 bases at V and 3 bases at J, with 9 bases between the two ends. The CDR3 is CASSPPGSYEQYF. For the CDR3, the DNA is TGTGCCAGCTCACCTCCGGGAAGCTACGAGCAGTACTTC. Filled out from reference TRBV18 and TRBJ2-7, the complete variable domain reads NAGVMQNPRHLVRRRGQEARLRCSPMKGHSHVYWYRQLPEEGLKFMVYLQKENIIDESGMPKERFSAEFPKEGPSILRIQQVVRGDSAAYFCASSPPGSYEQYFGPGTRLTVT.

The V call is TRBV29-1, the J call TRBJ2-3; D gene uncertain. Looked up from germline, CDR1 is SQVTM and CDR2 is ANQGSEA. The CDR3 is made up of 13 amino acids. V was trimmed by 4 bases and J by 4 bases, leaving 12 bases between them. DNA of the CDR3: TGCAGCGTTGGAGTAGCCTCCCCAGATACGCAGTATTTT. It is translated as CSVGVASPDTQYF.

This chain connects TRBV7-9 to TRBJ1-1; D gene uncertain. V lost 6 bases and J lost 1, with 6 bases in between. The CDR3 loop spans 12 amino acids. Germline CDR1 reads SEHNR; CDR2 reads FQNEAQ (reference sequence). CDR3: CASRKTNTEAFF. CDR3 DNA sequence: TGTGCCAGCAGGAAGACGAACACTGAAGCTTTCTTT.

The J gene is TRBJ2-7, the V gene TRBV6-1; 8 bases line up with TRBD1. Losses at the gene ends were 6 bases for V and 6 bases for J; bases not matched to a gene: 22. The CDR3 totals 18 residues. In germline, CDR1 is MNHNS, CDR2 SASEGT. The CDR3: CASRESGWTGLEEGEQYF. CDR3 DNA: TGTGCCAGCAGAGAATCCGGTTGGACAGGGTTGGAGGAGGGCGAGCAGTACTTC.

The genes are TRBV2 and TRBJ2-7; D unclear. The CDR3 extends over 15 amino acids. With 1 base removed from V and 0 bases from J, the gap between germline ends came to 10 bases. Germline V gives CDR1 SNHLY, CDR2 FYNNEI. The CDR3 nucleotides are TGTGCCAGCAGTGAAGGCCAGGACCCCTCCTACGAGCAGTACTTC. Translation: CASSEGQDPSYEQYF.

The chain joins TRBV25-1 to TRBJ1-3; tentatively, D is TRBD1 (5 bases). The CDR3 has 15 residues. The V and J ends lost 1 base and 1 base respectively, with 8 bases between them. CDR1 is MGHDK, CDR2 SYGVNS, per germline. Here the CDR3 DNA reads TGTGCCAGCAGTGAATGGCAGGGTTCTGGAAACACCATATATTTT. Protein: CASSEWQGSGNTIYF.

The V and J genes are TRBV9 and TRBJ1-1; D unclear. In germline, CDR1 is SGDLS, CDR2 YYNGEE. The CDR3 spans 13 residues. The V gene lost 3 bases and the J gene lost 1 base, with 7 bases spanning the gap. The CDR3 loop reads CASSGSENTEAFF. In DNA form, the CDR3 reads TGTGCCAGCAGCGGATCGGAGAACACTGAAGCTTTCTTT.

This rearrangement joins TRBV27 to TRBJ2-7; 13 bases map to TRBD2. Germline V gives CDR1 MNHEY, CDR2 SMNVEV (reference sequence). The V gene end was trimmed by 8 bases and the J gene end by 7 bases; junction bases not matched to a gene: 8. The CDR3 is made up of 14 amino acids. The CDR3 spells CASGPGLAGREQYF. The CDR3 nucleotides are TGTGCCAGCGGCCCGGGACTAGCGGGGCGAGAGCAGTACTTC.

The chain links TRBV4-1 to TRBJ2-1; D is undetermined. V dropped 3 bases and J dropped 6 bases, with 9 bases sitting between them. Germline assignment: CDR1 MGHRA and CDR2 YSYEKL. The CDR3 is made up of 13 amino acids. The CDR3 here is CASSHENRNEQFF. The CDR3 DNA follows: TGCGCCAGCAGCCACGAGAACCGCAATGAGCAGTTCTTC.

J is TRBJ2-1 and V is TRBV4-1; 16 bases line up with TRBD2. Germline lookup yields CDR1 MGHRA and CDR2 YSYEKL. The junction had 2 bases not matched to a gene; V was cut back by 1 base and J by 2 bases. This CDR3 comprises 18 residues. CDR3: CASSQGGTSGGAYNEQFF. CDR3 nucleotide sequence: TGCGCCAGCAGCCAAGGAGGGACTAGCGGGGGGGCCTACAATGAGCAGTTCTTC.

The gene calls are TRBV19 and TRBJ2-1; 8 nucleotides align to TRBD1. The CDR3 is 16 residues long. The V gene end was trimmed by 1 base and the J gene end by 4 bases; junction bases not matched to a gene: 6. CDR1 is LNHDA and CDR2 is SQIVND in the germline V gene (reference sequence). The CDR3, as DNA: TGTGCCAGTAGTATAGTTCCAGGGGGCGCATACAATGAGCAGTTCTTC. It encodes CASSIVPGGAYNEQFF. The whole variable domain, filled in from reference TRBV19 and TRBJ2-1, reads DGGITQSPKYLFRKEGQNVTLSCEQNLNHDAMYWYRQDPGQGLRLIYYSQIVNDFQKGDIAEGYSVSREKKESFPLTVTSAQKNPTAFYLCASSIVPGGAYNEQFFGPGTRLTVL.

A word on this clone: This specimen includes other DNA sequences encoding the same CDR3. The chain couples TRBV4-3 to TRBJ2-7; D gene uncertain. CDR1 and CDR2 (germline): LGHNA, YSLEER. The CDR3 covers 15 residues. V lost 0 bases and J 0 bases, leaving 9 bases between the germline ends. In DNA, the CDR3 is TGCGCCAGCAGCCAAGACTGGGCTAGCTCCTACGAGCAGTACTTC. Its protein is CASSQDWASSYEQYF.

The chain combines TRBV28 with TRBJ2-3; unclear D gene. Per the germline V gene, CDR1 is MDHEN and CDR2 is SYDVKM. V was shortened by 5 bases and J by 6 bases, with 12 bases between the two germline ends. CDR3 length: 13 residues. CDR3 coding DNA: TGTGCCAGCAGTGCAAGGGTCCCTGATACGCAGTATTTT. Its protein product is CASSARVPDTQYF.